These 27 T cell receptor beta chains came from one sample sequenced in a study of shared clonotypes between healthy human individuals. Sequencing used immunoSEQ multiplex PCR; TCRdb keeps in-frame clones, though not all of them. The sample yields around 500,000 clones, approximately 78% seen once. Sequenced material: PBMCs. The receptor set was obtained from a woman aged 40 to 50 in good health. Some clones in this sample may be carry-over from other donors' samples.

This clone has just one count. The J gene is TRBJ2-7, the V gene TRBV4-1; D is possibly TRBD2 (6 bases). This CDR3 region has 15 residues. Germline V gives CDR1 MGHRA, CDR2 YSYEKL. V was pared by 0 bases and J by 5 bases, with 14 bases between. CDR3 coding DNA: TGCGCCAGCAGCCAAGAGACTAGGCTCTTTGACGAGCAGTACTTC. Translated: CASSQETRLFDEQYF.

The chain uses TRBV4-1 and TRBJ2-4; 14 bases align to TRBD2. With 1 base clipped from V and 1 base from J, the junction kept 3 bases outside the gene matches. The germline CDR1 and CDR2 sequences are MGHRA and YSYEKL. This CDR3 comprises 18 residues. The DNA of the CDR3 is TGCGCCAGCAGCCAAGGACTAGCGGGAGGGCCGGCCAAAAACATTCAGTACTTC. This gives the protein CASSQGLAGGPAKNIQYF.

This clone was found once. The chain has TRBV7-2 and TRBJ1-5; D gene unclear. CDR3 size: 13 residues. Trimming took off 2 bases at V and 4 bases at J, with 6 bases between the two ends. Germline V gene data show CDR1 as SGHTA and CDR2 as FQGNSA. The DNA for the CDR3 is TGTGCCAGCAGCTTATATGAGAATCAGCCCCAGCATTTT. Its protein is CASSLYENQPQHF.

This clone was seen only once. The V and J genes are TRBV11-3 and TRBJ2-7, with TRBD1 matching over 10 bases. The CDR3 consists of 17 residues. Trimming removed 5 bases from V and 6 bases from J; junction bases left unmatched: 16. CDR1 is SGHNT, CDR2 YENEEA, per germline. The CDR3 DNA reads as TGTGCCAGCAGCCCGAGTTCCGGGACAGGGGCGGATTCCGAGCAGTACTTC. Protein: CASSPSSGTGADSEQYF.

Concerning this clone itself: The identical CDR3 is also encoded by other nucleotide sequences in the sample. The gene calls are TRBV11-2 and TRBJ2-3; D is uncertain. The V and J ends lost 0 bases and 1 base respectively, with 2 bases between them. Germline lookup yields CDR1 SGHAT and CDR2 FQNNGV. This CDR3 is 13 amino acids long. The DNA for the CDR3 is TGTGCCAGCAGCTTAGAACGCACAGATACGCAGTATTTT. Encoded protein: CASSLERTDTQYF.

This clone was observed a handful of times. This chain uses TRBV6-4 with TRBJ2-1, with 11 bases that match TRBD2. The CDR3 has 16 amino acids. The germline gives CDR1 MRHNA, CDR2 SNTAGT. V was clipped by 2 bases and J by 5 bases; unmatched bases: 5. The CDR3 region is CASSDVAGGDHNEQFF. The CDR3 coding sequence is TGTGCCAGCAGTGACGTAGCGGGAGGGGATCACAATGAGCAGTTCTTC.

The chain links TRBV2 to TRBJ2-5; perhaps TRBD1 as D (5 bases). CDR3 length: 14 residues. V lost 6 bases to trimming and J lost 1 base, with 12 bases between them. Germline assignment: CDR1 SNHLY and CDR2 FYNNEI. The CDR3 DNA is TGTGCCAGCAGAGACAGAGTTTCCCAAGAGACCCAGTACTTC. Residues: CASRDRVSQETQYF.

The chain is built from TRBV18 and TRBJ2-5; perhaps TRBD2 as D (5 bases). The CDR3 has 14 amino acids. Trimming removed 3 bases from V and 3 bases from J, with 11 bases in between. CDR1 KGHSH and CDR2 LQKENI come from the germline V gene. The CDR3 region has the DNA TGTGCCAGCTCACCCTTATCGAGGGAAGAGACCCAGTACTTC. It is translated as CASSPLSREETQYF.

A few counts support this clone. The chain carries TRBV30 and TRBJ2-5; TRBD1 might be the D (7 bases). Per the germline V gene, CDR1 is GTSNPN and CDR2 is SVGIG (reference sequence). The V end lost 4 bases, the J end lost 5 bases, and 20 bases lay between the germline ends. This CDR3 is built from 15 residues. The CDR3 spells CAWNAGQLLRETQYF. The CDR3 bases are TGTGCCTGGAATGCGGGACAGCTCCTAAGGGAGACCCAGTACTTC. The full variable domain, rest sourced from reference TRBV30 and TRBJ2-5, is SQTIHQWPATLVQPVGSPLSLECTVEGTSNPNLYWYRQAAGRGLQLLFYSVGIGQISSEVPQNLSASRPQDRQFILSSKKLLLSDSGFYLCAWNAGQLLRETQYFGPGTRLLVL.

The chain employs TRBV5-1 and TRBJ2-7; tentatively, D is TRBD1 (5 bases). Trimming stripped 4 bases from V and 1 base from J, with 12 bases between. This CDR3 is 14 amino acids long. Germline assignment: CDR1 SGHRS and CDR2 YFSETQ. The CDR3 spells CASSLIQGSYEQYF. The CDR3 bases are TGCGCCAGCAGCCTCATCCAGGGTTCCTACGAGCAGTACTTC.

J is TRBJ2-1 and V is TRBV28; TRBD2 is a possible D gene (6 bases). In germline, CDR1 is MDHEN, CDR2 SYDVKM. The V end was cut by 2 bases, the J end by 11 bases, with 13 bases between. The CDR3 contains 13 residues. CDR3 sequence: CASSLGGLQKQFF. Here the CDR3 DNA reads TGTGCCAGCAGTTTAGGGGGACTCCAAAAGCAGTTCTTC.

The V and J genes are TRBV7-8 and TRBJ2-1; 10 nucleotides match TRBD2. CDR1 and CDR2 (germline): SGHVS, FQNEAQ. V trimming: 3 bases; J trimming: 4 bases; junction bases outside the gene matches: 3. The CDR3 runs 15 residues. The CDR3 sequence is CASSFGLADYNEQFF. In nucleotides, the CDR3 is TGTGCCAGCAGCTTCGGACTAGCGGATTACAATGAGCAGTTCTTC.

This sequence joins TRBV9 and TRBJ2-7, with TRBD1 matching over 9 bases. CDR3 size: 16 residues. Germline V gene sequence: CDR1 SGDLS, CDR2 YYNGEE. V shed 3 bases and J 1 base; nucleotides not matched to a gene: 8. CDR3 nucleotides: TGTGCCAGCAGCGGAAAATCCGGGACAGGGTCCTACGAGCAGTACTTC. It yields the protein CASSGKSGTGSYEQYF.

This clone has just one count. This chain joins TRBV27 and TRBJ1-1, with TRBD1 matching over 8 bases. The CDR3 spans 14 residues. The junction had 8 bases not matched to a gene; V was cut back by 7 bases and J by 4 bases. The germline CDR1 and CDR2 sequences are MNHEY and SMNVEV (reference sequence). The DNA of the CDR3 is TGTGCCAGCAAAGAATACAGGGGGTCCACTGAAGCTTTCTTT. It encodes CASKEYRGSTEAFF.

Of note for this clone: The likely explanation is a read error, given a far larger clone one base away. Other DNA sequences in this specimen translate into the identical CDR3. This chain links TRBV14 with TRBJ2-3, with D unclear. The germline gives CDR1 SGHDN, CDR2 FVKESK. The CDR3 has 14 amino acids. V lost 1 base, J lost 6 bases, and 11 bases lay in between. CDR3 nucleotides: TGTGCCAGCAGCCAAGCATTGAACCTCGATACGCAGTATTTT. Translation: CASSQALNLDTQYF. The full variable domain, in which reference TRBV14 and TRBJ2-3 provide the parts outside the CDR3, is EAGVTQFPSHSVIEKGQTVTLRCDPISGHDNLYWYRRVMGKEIKFLLHFVKESKQDESGMPNNRFLAERTGGTYSTLKVQPAELEDSGVYFCASSQALNLDTQYFGPGTRLTVL.

This clone was counted once. The chain carries TRBV10-2 and TRBJ2-1, with 12 bases fitting TRBD2. J gave up 0 bases and V 6 bases, and 3 bases lay outside the gene matches. Germline CDR1 WSHSY, CDR2 SAAADI. The CDR3 runs to 16 residues. The CDR3 loop is CASRTSGSSSYNEQFF. The CDR3, as DNA: TGCGCCAGCAGGACTAGCGGGAGTTCCTCCTACAATGAGCAGTTCTTC.

The chain combines TRBV10-2 with TRBJ1-2; no clear D. V gave up 0 bases and J gave up 5 bases, with 10 bases separating them. The CDR3 runs 14 residues. CDR1 and CDR2 (germline): WSHSY, SAAADI. The CDR3 DNA sequence: TGCGCCAGCAGTGAGTCCCCCGACGAATATGGCTACACCTTC. As protein: CASSESPDEYGYTF.

For the CDR3, the DNA is TGTGCCAGCAGCCAGAACAGGGGCTCCGGCGAGCAGTACTTC. Its translation: CASSQNRGSGEQYF. The chain joins TRBV11-2 to TRBJ2-7, with 7 positions matching TRBD1. The CDR3 is 14 amino acids. V gave up 5 bases and J gave up 6 bases; unmatched junction bases: 10. Germline V gene data show CDR1 as SGHAT and CDR2 as FQNNGV.

The chain carries TRBV5-1 and TRBJ2-1; 7 bases agree with TRBD1. The CDR3 spans 15 residues. V was pared by 1 base and J by 5 bases, with 6 bases of the junction left unmatched. Germline CDR1 is SGHRS and CDR2 is YFSETQ. Here the CDR3 reads CASSLFGTDDNEQFF. CDR3 DNA sequence: TGCGCCAGCAGCTTGTTCGGGACAGACGACAATGAGCAGTTCTTC.

The chain joins TRBV12-5 to TRBJ2-3; 10 positions match TRBD2. J gave up 2 bases and V 3 bases, and 8 bases lay outside the gene matches. The CDR3 totals 17 residues. Germline assignment: CDR1 LGHNT and CDR2 FRNRAP. The CDR3 nucleotides are TGTGCTAGTGGTTTCCTCGGACTAGCGGAAGACACAGATACGCAGTATTTT. Its protein is CASGFLGLAEDTDTQYF.

This chain joins TRBV5-1 and TRBJ2-1, with TRBD2 matching over 15 bases. The CDR3 runs 17 residues. The V gene's germline CDR1 is SGHRS and CDR2 YFSETQ. The ends lost 4 bases at V and 7 bases at J; junction bases unmatched: 9. The CDR3 loop is CASSPLTGTSGRNEQFF. The CDR3 coding sequence is TGCGCCAGCAGCCCACTCACCGGGACTAGCGGGAGGAATGAGCAGTTCTTC. Variable domain in full (rest from reference TRBV5-1 and TRBJ2-1): KAGVTQTPRYLIKTRGQQVTLSCSPISGHRSVSWYQQTPGQGLQFLFEYFSETQRNKGNFPGRFSGRQFSNSRSEMNVSTLELGDSALYLCASSPLTGTSGRNEQFFGPGTRLTVL.

This chain links TRBV4-1 with TRBJ2-2, with 9 bases identical to TRBD2. J lost 4 bases, V lost 4 bases, and 13 bases had no gene match. Germline lookup yields CDR1 MGHRA and CDR2 YSYEKL. This CDR3 contains 18 residues. The CDR3: CASSLGSAGGPRTGELFF. The CDR3 region has the DNA TGCGCCAGCAGCCTGGGGTCGGCGGGAGGGCCGCGCACCGGGGAGCTGTTTTTT.

The chain uses TRBV29-1 and TRBJ1-1; D gene unclear. The CDR3 length is 11 residues. V was pared by 4 bases and J by 6 bases, with 9 bases between. CDR1 is SQVTM, CDR2 ANQGSEA, per germline. The DNA of the CDR3 is TGCAGCGTTGTCCGACAACCTGAAGCTTTCTTT. Protein product: CSVVRQPEAFF. Full variable domain (missing parts from reference TRBV29-1 and TRBJ1-1): SAVISQKPSRDICQRGTSLTIQCQVDSQVTMMFWYRQQPGQSLTLIATANQGSEATYESGFVIDKFPISRPNLTFSTLTVSNMSPEDSSIYLCSVVRQPEAFFGQGTRLTVV.

Comments on this clone: Additional DNA sequences in this sample encode the identical CDR3. V gene TRBV30 combines with J gene TRBJ1-5, with D possibly TRBD1 on 5 matching bases. This CDR3 has 13 residues. V lost 2 bases and J 1 base, leaving 6 bases between the germline ends. Germline assignment: CDR1 GTSNPN and CDR2 SVGIG (reference sequence). The CDR3 DNA sequence: TGTGCCTGGAGTCCAGGGAGCAATCAGCCCCAGCATTTT. Translation: CAWSPGSNQPQHF.

The rearrangement links TRBV5-6 to TRBJ2-1; D perhaps matches TRBD2 (5 bases). Trimming took 2 bases from V and 6 from J, leaving 12 bases between them. Per the germline V gene, CDR1 is SGHDT and CDR2 is YYEEEE. The CDR3 spans 14 residues. The CDR3 sequence is CASSFTSFGNEQFF. CDR3 coding DNA: TGTGCCAGCAGCTTCACTAGTTTTGGCAATGAGCAGTTCTTC.

Here the CDR3 DNA reads TGTGCCAGCAGCTACGAGTCCGGGGGAACGAACACTGAAGCTTTCTTT. Amino acids: CASSYESGGTNTEAFF. V gene TRBV7-8 combines with J gene TRBJ1-1; a weak D match, TRBD1 (5 bases). CDR3 length: 16 amino acids. Germline-derived CDR1 and CDR2 are SGHVS and FQNEAQ. The V end lost 4 bases, the J end lost 1 base, and 16 bases lay between the germline ends.

This clone was detected only a few times. In the same sample, other DNA sequences code for this CDR3. V usage is TRBV9 and J usage is TRBJ1-2; D uncertain. Germline V gene sequence: CDR1 SGDLS, CDR2 YYNGEE. The CDR3 runs to 15 residues. The ends were cut back, 0 bases at V and 2 bases at J, with 11 bases in the middle. The CDR3 sequence is CASSVAPTANYGYTF. The CDR3 DNA follows: TGTGCCAGCAGCGTAGCCCCGACCGCCAACTATGGCTACACCTTC.